This T cell receptor (beta chain) is from a study of control samples from healthy donors and cancer patients. The protocol was immunoSEQ multiplex PCR, while the TCRdb copy is restricted to in-frame clones and leaves out a portion. The sample has around 170,000 clones; approximately 86% are singletons. Trimming took off 4 bases at V and 2 bases at J, with 12 bases between the two ends. CDR1 SEHNR and CDR2 FQNEAQ come from the germline V gene (reference sequence). CDR3 size: 14 residues. Input material: blood. This chain connects TRBV7-9 to TRBJ2-7; D may be TRBD1 or TRBD2 (5 bases each). The sequence derives from a woman younger than 45 in good health. This CDR3 is CASSSGSKPYEQYV. CDR3 nucleotide sequence: TGTGCCAGCAGCTCAGGGAGTAAACCCTACGAGCAGTACGTC.